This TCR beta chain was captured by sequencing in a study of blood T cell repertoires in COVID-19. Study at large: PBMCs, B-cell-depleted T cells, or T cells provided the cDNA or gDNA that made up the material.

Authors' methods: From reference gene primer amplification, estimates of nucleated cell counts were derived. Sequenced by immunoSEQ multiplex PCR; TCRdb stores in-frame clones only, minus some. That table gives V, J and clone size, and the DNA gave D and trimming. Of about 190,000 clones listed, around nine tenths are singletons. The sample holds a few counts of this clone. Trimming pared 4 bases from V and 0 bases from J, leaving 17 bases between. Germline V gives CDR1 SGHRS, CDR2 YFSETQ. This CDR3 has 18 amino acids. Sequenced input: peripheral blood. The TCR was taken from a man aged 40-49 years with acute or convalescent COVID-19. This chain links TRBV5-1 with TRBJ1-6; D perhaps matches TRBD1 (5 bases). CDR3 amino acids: CASSLEYGGRSYNSPLHF. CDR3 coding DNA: TGCGCCAGCAGCCTAGAGTACGGGGGACGCTCCTATAATTCACCCCTCCACTTT.